One and the same sample provided the 30 T cell receptor beta chains below, sequenced in a study of early stage breast cancer tumors. Measured with immunoSEQ multiplex PCR; TCRdb has only the in-frame clones, and not every one. The sample consists of about 31,000 clones, roughly four fifths of them appearing once. The sample consisted of breast tumor tissue. The receptors shown here come from a person aged 25 to 45 with breast cancer.

This clone has a single count. This sequence joins TRBV5-1 and TRBJ2-3; 10 bases agree with TRBD2. The CDR3 runs to 15 residues. Germline CDR1 SGHRS, CDR2 YFSETQ. The V gene end was trimmed by 0 bases and the J gene end by 3 bases; junction bases not matched to a gene: 1. The CDR3 loop is CASSLDSGRTDTQYF. CDR3 coding DNA: TGCGCCAGCAGCTTGGATAGCGGGAGGACAGATACGCAGTATTTT.

J is TRBJ1-2 and V is TRBV5-1; no clear D gene. This CDR3 region has 14 residues. The germline V and J ends were trimmed by 0 bases and 4 bases, with 10 bases remaining between them. Germline CDR1 reads SGHRS; CDR2 reads YFSETQ. The CDR3 protein is CASSLDTVAYGYTF. CDR3 bases: TGCGCCAGCAGCTTGGACACCGTGGCCTATGGCTACACCTTC.

The V and J genes are TRBV6-1 and TRBJ2-7; 7 bases match TRBD1. Germline CDR1 MNHNS, CDR2 SASEGT. CDR3 length: 15 amino acids. The junction had 6 bases not matched to a gene; V was cut back by 4 bases and J by 0 bases. The CDR3 protein is CASSGQQGRSYEQYF. The DNA for the CDR3 is TGTGCCAGCAGTGGGCAACAGGGGCGCTCCTACGAGCAGTACTTC.

The rearrangement uses TRBV9 and TRBJ1-2, with D unresolved. The germline V gene encodes CDR1 SGDLS and CDR2 YYNGEE. The CDR3 has 15 residues. V was cut by 4 bases and J by 4 bases, with 17 bases left in between. The CDR3 bases are TGTGCCAGCAGCCCAAGGAAGGGAGCCTCCTATGGCTACACCTTC. Protein sequence: CASSPRKGASYGYTF.

The rearrangement links TRBV19 to TRBJ1-1; perhaps TRBD1 as D (6 bases). Germline-derived CDR1 and CDR2 are LNHDA and SQIVND (reference sequence). The CDR3 contains 18 residues. V was shortened by 4 bases and J by 4 bases, with 25 bases between the two germline ends. This CDR3 is CASSRTWAARDISTEAFF. The CDR3 coding sequence is TGTGCCAGTAGTAGGACTTGGGCAGCCCGGGACATAAGCACTGAAGCTTTCTTT.

There are a few counts of this clone. This sequence joins TRBV19 and TRBJ1-6; maybe TRBD1 (5 bases). The CDR3 has 15 residues. Trimming took 5 bases from V and 0 from J, leaving 8 bases between them. Germline lookup yields CDR1 LNHDA and CDR2 SQIVND (reference sequence). The CDR3 DNA is TGTGCCAGTAGTGAGGGGAGCTCCTATAATTCACCCCTCCACTTT. It yields the protein CASSEGSSYNSPLHF.

The rearrangement joins TRBV10-3 to TRBJ2-1; maybe TRBD2 (5 bases). The CDR3 is 15 residues long. V lost 3 bases and J 3 bases, leaving 12 bases between the germline ends. CDR1 and CDR2 from the germline V gene are ENHRY and SYGVKD. The CDR3: CAISESLGNYNEQFF. The CDR3 region has the DNA TGTGCCATCAGTGAATCACTAGGTAACTACAATGAGCAGTTCTTC.

The V gene is TRBV5-5, the J gene TRBJ2-2; the D gene is possibly TRBD2 (6 bases). The CDR3 is 17 residues long. Trimming left V 4 bases short and J 5 bases short, with 21 bases between. Germline V gene sequence: CDR1 SGHKS, CDR2 YYEKEE (reference sequence). As DNA, the CDR3 is TGTGCCAGCAGCCGTCAACCACAGGCCCGGGGGACCGGGGAGCTGTTTTTT. It encodes CASSRQPQARGTGELFF. Full variable domain (missing parts from reference TRBV5-5 and TRBJ2-2): DAGVTQSPTHLIKTRGQQVTLRCSPISGHKSVSWYQQVLGQGPQFIFQYYEKEERGRGNFPDRFSARQFPNYSSELNVNALLLGDSALYLCASSRQPQARGTGELFFGEGSRLTVL.

V is TRBV5-1 and J is TRBJ1-6; D uncertain. Germline V CDR1 and CDR2: SGHRS, YFSETQ. V was cut by 4 bases and J by 0 bases, with 17 bases left in between. The CDR3 is made up of 18 amino acids. CDR3 DNA sequence: TGCGCCAGCAGCGTGGAACCGGGAACGAGCTCCTATAATTCACCCCTCCACTTT. This translates into CASSVEPGTSSYNSPLHF.

This clone came up a few times. The chain couples TRBV7-6 to TRBJ2-7; TRBD2 matches 8 bases. The CDR3 is made up of 15 amino acids. Trimming at V came to 8 bases and at J to 2 bases, leaving 11 bases not matched to a gene. Germline values: CDR1 SGHVS, CDR2 FNYEAQ. CDR3 nucleotide sequence: TGTGCCAGCTCCCCAAGCGGGAGACGGGCCTACGAGCAGTACTTC. It is translated as CASSPSGRRAYEQYF.

The chain links TRBV5-5 to TRBJ2-2; 8 bases match TRBD2. V lost 4 bases, J lost 1 base, and 6 bases stayed unmatched. Germline values: CDR1 SGHKS, CDR2 YYEKEE (reference sequence). This CDR3 spans 16 amino acids. CDR3 in DNA: TGTGCCAGCAGCCCGCCGGGGGGGGAGAACACCGGGGAGCTGTTTTTT. This sequence encodes CASSPPGGENTGELFF. The entire variable domain, with the rest obtained from reference TRBV5-5 and TRBJ2-2, is as follows: DAGVTQSPTHLIKTRGQQVTLRCSPISGHKSVSWYQQVLGQGPQFIFQYYEKEERGRGNFPDRFSARQFPNYSSELNVNALLLGDSALYLCASSPPGGENTGELFFGEGSRLTVL.

This chain links TRBV19 with TRBJ1-1, with D maybe TRBD1 (6 bases). V lost 10 bases and J 2 bases, leaving 11 bases between the germline ends. This CDR3 spans 12 amino acids. Per the germline V gene, CDR1 is LNHDA and CDR2 is SQIVND (reference sequence). The CDR3 nucleotides read TGTGCCACCTCGGACAGTAACACTGAAGCTTTCTTT. Its translation is CATSDSNTEAFF.

This clone was counted between two and nine times. V and J are TRBV19 and TRBJ1-6; unclear D gene. Trimming stripped 4 bases from V and 7 bases from J, with 17 bases between. The CDR3 has 16 amino acids. Germline CDR1 is LNHDA and CDR2 is SQIVND (reference sequence). DNA for the CDR3: TGTGCCAGTAGTACCAGCCTCCCGGGTTTGAATTCACCCCTCCACTTT. Translating it yields CASSTSLPGLNSPLHF.

V gene TRBV30 combines with J gene TRBJ2-5; D remains ambiguous. CDR1 and CDR2 (germline): GTSNPN, SVGIG (reference sequence). V was shortened by 1 base and J by 1 base, with 10 bases between the two germline ends. The CDR3 is made up of 14 amino acids. CDR3 in DNA: TGTGCCTGGAGTGGCGGAACTCCCCAAGAGACCCAGTACTTC. Amino acids: CAWSGGTPQETQYF. Variable domain in full (rest from reference TRBV30 and TRBJ2-5): SQTIHQWPATLVQPVGSPLSLECTVEGTSNPNLYWYRQAAGRGLQLLFYSVGIGQISSEVPQNLSASRPQDRQFILSSKKLLLSDSGFYLCAWSGGTPQETQYFGPGTRLLVL.

This clone was counted a single time. The chain carries TRBV5-1 and TRBJ2-2; 13 bases are shared with TRBD2. CDR3 size: 16 residues. Losses at the gene ends were 3 bases for V and 8 bases for J; bases not matched to a gene: 7. Per the germline V gene, CDR1 is SGHRS and CDR2 is YFSETQ. This CDR3 reads CASSWGTSGKAGELFF. Here the CDR3 DNA reads TGCGCCAGCAGCTGGGGGACTAGCGGGAAAGCGGGGGAGCTGTTTTTT.

This clone occurred once. The chain uses TRBV5-6 and TRBJ1-4, with 9 bases lining up with TRBD1. CDR3 size: 15 residues. V lost 0 bases, J lost 6 bases, and 3 bases stayed unmatched. Germline V gene data show CDR1 as SGHDT and CDR2 as YYEEEE. CDR3 amino acids: CASSLVQGADEKLFF. DNA of the CDR3: TGTGCCAGCAGCTTGGTACAGGGGGCTGATGAAAAACTGTTTTTT.

This clone occurred a few times. The chain couples TRBV10-3 to TRBJ1-3; D is possibly TRBD1 (5 bases). The V and J ends lost 6 bases and 1 base respectively, with 16 bases between them. This CDR3 has 16 residues. Germline loops: CDR1 ENHRY, CDR2 SYGVKD. The CDR3 nucleotides read TGTGCCATCAGCGCAGTTGGGGCGGTATCTGGAAACACCATATATTTT. Encoded protein: CAISAVGAVSGNTIYF.

In this sample, this clone turned up a few times. The V and J genes are TRBV5-1 and TRBJ2-2, with 9 bases that match TRBD1. The V gene's germline CDR1 is SGHRS and CDR2 YFSETQ. V dropped 3 bases and J dropped 3; count of bases not matched to a gene: 3. CDR3 size: 15 residues. The CDR3 is CASSWTGVDTGELFF. DNA for the CDR3: TGCGCCAGCAGCTGGACAGGGGTTGACACCGGGGAGCTGTTTTTT.

This rearrangement joins TRBV4-2 to TRBJ1-2, with D tentatively TRBD1 (6 bases). Germline CDR1 LGHNA, CDR2 YNFKEQ. There are 13 residues in the CDR3. V was pared by 4 bases and J by 6 bases, with 12 bases between. The CDR3 region has the DNA TGTGCCAGCAGCCCAACGGCAGGGGATGGCTACACCTTC. This codes for CASSPTAGDGYTF.

The chain combines TRBV29-1 with TRBJ2-7; no definite D call. The V and J ends lost 4 bases and 6 bases respectively, with 10 bases between them. Germline loops: CDR1 SQVTM, CDR2 ANQGSEA. The CDR3 is 11 amino acids. CDR3 nucleotide sequence: TGCAGCGTTGGGGTTAATGGCGAGCAGTACTTC. As protein: CSVGVNGEQYF.

The chain combines TRBV11-1 with TRBJ2-1; 7 positions match TRBD2. The CDR3 has 13 residues. V shed 1 base, J shed 9 bases, and the junction held 3 bases outside the gene matches. The germline gives CDR1 SGHAT, CDR2 FQDESV (reference sequence). The DNA for the CDR3 is TGTGCCAGCAGCTTAGTGTGGGAGGGTGAGCAGTTCTTC. Translation gives CASSLVWEGEQFF.

V usage is TRBV11-2 and J usage is TRBJ1-2; the match to TRBD1 covers 11 bases. Germline values: CDR1 SGHAT, CDR2 FQNNGV. This CDR3 is 16 amino acids long. The V and J ends lost 5 bases and 3 bases, in that order; junction bases with no gene match: 8. The CDR3 sequence is CASSIRTGGIDYGYTF. The CDR3 DNA follows: TGTGCCAGCAGCATTAGGACAGGGGGCATTGACTATGGCTACACCTTC.

This chain uses TRBV14 with TRBJ2-1; D remains ambiguous. From germline, CDR1 is SGHDN and CDR2 FVKESK. This CDR3 is built from 15 residues. Trimming left V 2 bases short and J 0 bases short, with 8 bases between. CDR3 loop: CASSQRLSSYNEQFF. The DNA of the CDR3 is TGTGCCAGCAGCCAAAGACTCAGCTCCTACAATGAGCAGTTCTTC.

The J gene is TRBJ2-1, the V gene TRBV5-6; no firm D call. This CDR3 contains 16 residues. In germline, CDR1 is SGHDT, CDR2 YYEEEE. V gave up 0 bases and J gave up 0 bases, with 10 bases separating them. CDR3 DNA: TGTGCCAGCAGCTTGGAGCTAGTGAGCTCCTACAATGAGCAGTTCTTC. It codes for CASSLELVSSYNEQFF.

The rearrangement uses TRBV4-3 and TRBJ2-7; D is unresolved. Looked up from germline, CDR1 is LGHNA and CDR2 is YSLEER. The CDR3 spans 15 residues. V was pared by 0 bases and J by 5 bases, with 14 bases between. The CDR3: CASSQDPNLPNEQYF. CDR3 nucleotide sequence: TGCGCCAGCAGCCAAGACCCCAACCTCCCCAACGAGCAGTACTTC.

The genes are TRBV29-1 and TRBJ2-5; a weak D match, TRBD1 (6 bases). The ends were cut back, 5 bases at V and 1 base at J, with 8 bases in the middle. The CDR3 covers 12 residues. Germline V gene lookup returns CDR1 SQVTM and CDR2 ANQGSEA. CDR3 in DNA: TGCAGCGTTTGGGACACCCAAGAGACCCAGTACTTC. Translating gives CSVWDTQETQYF.

The chain recombines TRBV5-4 with TRBJ2-6, with D maybe TRBD1 (6 bases). There are 17 residues in the CDR3. The V and J ends lost 2 bases and 0 bases respectively, with 12 bases between them. Germline V gene lookup returns CDR1 SGHNT and CDR2 YYREEE (reference sequence). The CDR3 reads CASSLRQAFSGANVLTF. CDR3 in DNA: TGTGCCAGCAGCTTACGACAGGCGTTCTCTGGGGCCAACGTCCTGACTTTC.

This rearrangement joins TRBV18 to TRBJ2-7; 11 positions agree with TRBD2. With 1 base clipped from V and 5 bases from J, the junction kept 4 bases outside the gene matches. The CDR3 runs to 15 residues. Germline V gene data show CDR1 as KGHSH and CDR2 as LQKENI. CDR3 protein: CASSPLQLAGDEQYF. DNA of the CDR3: TGTGCCAGCTCACCACTCCAACTAGCGGGAGACGAGCAGTACTTC.

The J gene is TRBJ2-2, the V gene TRBV6-1, with D perhaps matching TRBD1 (6 bases). The CDR3 consists of 12 residues. Germline V gene data show CDR1 as MNHNS and CDR2 as SASEGT. The V gene lost 9 bases and the J gene lost 5 bases, with 10 bases spanning the gap. The CDR3 is CASNRVTGELFF. The CDR3 nucleotides read TGTGCCAGTAACAGGGTGACCGGGGAGCTGTTTTTT.

As DNA, the CDR3 is TGTGCCAGCACGAGGGCAGGGGCTAATGAAAAACTGTTTTTT. As protein: CASTRAGANEKLFF. The chain uses TRBV2 and TRBJ1-4; D possibly corresponds to TRBD1 (6 bases). The length of the CDR3 is 14 residues. Germline CDR1 reads SNHLY; CDR2 reads FYNNEI. The V and J ends lost 7 bases and 3 bases respectively, with 12 bases between them.